Each of the 5 T cell receptor beta chains below was sequenced from the same sample in a study of cytomegalovirus exposure and HLA in healthy donors. The PCR ran on 60 Vbeta and 13 Jbeta primers. Produced via immunoSEQ multiplex PCR; TCRdb's table is partial and in-frame only. Of around 110,000 clones in the sample, approximately 81% were seen once. Input material: PBMCs. The receptor source for this set is a man aged 30-40 years in good health and CMV-seropositive.

The rearrangement links TRBV7-8 to TRBJ2-3; 7 bases match TRBD2. This CDR3 has 16 residues. Trimming removed 4 bases from V and 3 bases from J; junction bases left unmatched: 10. Looked up from germline, CDR1 is SGHVS and CDR2 is FQNEAQ. The CDR3 region is CASSSSGGSGTDTQYF. In nucleotides, the CDR3 is TGTGCCAGCAGCTCCTCGGGCGGGAGTGGGACAGATACGCAGTATTTT.

About this clone: At one end, the junction sequence differs from germline, possibly due to a read error. This chain joins TRBV29-1 and TRBJ2-4; a weak D match, TRBD2 (6 bases). The length of the CDR3 is 15 residues. CDR1 is SQVTM, CDR2 ANQGSEA, per germline. CDR3 DNA sequence: TGCAGCGCCTCGACTAGAGGTTATGTCGAAAACAGTCAGTACTTC. Amino acids: CSASTRGYVENSQYF.

This chain joins TRBV6-1 and TRBJ1-5; perhaps TRBD1 as D (5 bases). CDR3 size: 15 residues. Trimming pared 5 bases from V and 2 bases from J, leaving 13 bases between. CDR1 MNHNS and CDR2 SASEGT come from the germline V gene. The CDR3 bases are TGTGCCAGCAGTCGGGAGGGGCACGGCAATCAGCCCCAGCATTTT. Amino acid sequence: CASSREGHGNQPQHF.

The CDR3 loop reads CASSLRDRDEQYF. Written as DNA, the CDR3 is TGTGCCAGCAGCCTACGGGACAGGGACGAGCAGTACTTC. The chain has TRBV11-3 and TRBJ2-7, with 9 bases fitting TRBD1. The CDR3 is 13 residues long. From germline, CDR1 is SGHNT and CDR2 YENEEA. Losses at the gene ends were 5 bases for V and 5 bases for J; bases not matched to a gene: 4. Looking up the rest from reference TRBV11-3 and TRBJ2-7 gives the full variable domain: EAGVVQSPRYKIIEKKQPVAFWCNPISGHNTLYWYLQNLGQGPELLIRYENEEAVDDSQLPKDRFSAERLKGVDSTLKIQPAELGDSAVYLCASSLRDRDEQYFGPGTRLTVT.

This chain joins TRBV10-3 and TRBJ2-5, with TRBD2 matching 11 bases. Germline loops: CDR1 ENHRY, CDR2 SYGVKD. The V gene end was trimmed by 4 bases and the J gene end by 5 bases; junction bases not matched to a gene: 6. The CDR3 consists of 15 residues. In DNA, the CDR3 is TGTGCCATCAGTGTTCTAGCGGGGGGTCTGGAGACCCAGTACTTC. This encodes CAISVLAGGLETQYF.